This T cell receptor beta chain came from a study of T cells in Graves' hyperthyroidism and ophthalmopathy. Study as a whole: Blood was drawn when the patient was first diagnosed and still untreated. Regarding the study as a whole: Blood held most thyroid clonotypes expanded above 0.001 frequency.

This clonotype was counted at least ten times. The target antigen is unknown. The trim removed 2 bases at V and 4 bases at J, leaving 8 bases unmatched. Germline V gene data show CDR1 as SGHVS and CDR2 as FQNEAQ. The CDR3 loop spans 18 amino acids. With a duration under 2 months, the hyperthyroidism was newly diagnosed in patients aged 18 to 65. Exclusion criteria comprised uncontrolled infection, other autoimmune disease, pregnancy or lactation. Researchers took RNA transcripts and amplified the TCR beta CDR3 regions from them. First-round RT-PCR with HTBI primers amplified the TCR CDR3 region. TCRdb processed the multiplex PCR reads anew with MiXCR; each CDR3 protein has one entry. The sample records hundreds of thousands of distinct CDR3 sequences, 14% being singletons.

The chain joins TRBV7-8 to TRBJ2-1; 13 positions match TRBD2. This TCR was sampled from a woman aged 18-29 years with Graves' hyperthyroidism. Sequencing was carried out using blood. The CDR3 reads CASSLPGLAGSGYNEQFF. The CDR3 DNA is TGTGCCAGCAGCTTACCGGGACTAGCGGGATCCGGATACAATGAGCAGTTCTTC. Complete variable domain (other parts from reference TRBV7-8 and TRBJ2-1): GAGVSQSPRYKVAKRGQDVALRCDPISGHVSLFWYQQALGQGPEFLTYFQNEAQLDKSGLPSDRFFAERPEGSVSTLKIQRTQQEDSAVYLCASSLPGLAGSGYNEQFFGPGTRLTVL.